The present entry profiles one T cell receptor beta chain with its context. What it recognizes is unknown. The data derive from a study of T cells after posttransplantation cyclophosphamide. Peripheral blood was collected from the related graft donor on the marrow donation day. TCRdb keeps only in-frame clones here, not all; method: immunoSEQ multiplex PCR. Of more than 60,000 clones listed, just over 90% are singletons. The CDR3 sequence is 13 residues long. Unmatched junction bases numbered 3, after V lost 6 bases and J lost 7 bases. Germline lookup yields CDR1 SNHLY and CDR2 FYNNEI. Broader study findings: Later blood repertoires were often dominated by clones from the donor CD8+ memory compartment. Tissue-infiltrating T cells from skin or gut overlapped little with blood T cells. Recipient CMV seropositivity and CMV reactivation strongly tracked TRB clonality.

The sequence derives from a woman younger than 45 in good health and a related stem cell transplant donor. Input material: PBMCs. The chain is built from TRBV2 and TRBJ1-4; TRBD1 matches at 9 bases. The CDR3 sequence: CASSGTGSEKLFF. CDR3 sequence (DNA): TGTGCCAGCAGCGGGACAGGGTCTGAAAAACTGTTTTTT.